This T cell receptor (beta chain) appears in the sequencing data of a study of cytomegalovirus exposure and HLA in healthy donors. Study-level background: A data release that came early held some 84 million unique TCRs from HLA-typed donors. The study's findings and limits: Accounts indicate the classifier identified cytomegalovirus status with strong specificity and sensitivity. The only immune exposure information that was available was CMV serostatus. Analyses of presence/absence relied on an assumption of roughly uniform sequencing depth across donors.

Trimming removed 1 base at V and 0 bases at J, with 7 bases between. The CDR3 consists of 15 residues. Germline V lookup: CDR1 SGHVS, CDR2 FNYEAQ. The PCR ran on 60 Vbeta and 13 Jbeta primers. Some clones are missing from TCRdb's copy, which holds only in-frame ones; the method was immunoSEQ multiplex PCR. The table has fewer than 250,000 clones, more than 75% seen once; the top ten hold approximately 1.9%. As to this clone: Its antigen is not identified.

Sequenced material: PBMCs. The sequence came from a woman between 18 and 29 years old in good health and CMV-seronegative. The V gene is TRBV7-6, the J gene TRBJ2-1; D not resolved. CDR3 loop: CASSLGAPSYNEQFF. CDR3 nucleotide sequence: TGTGCCAGCAGCTTAGGTGCGCCCTCCTACAATGAGCAGTTCTTC.